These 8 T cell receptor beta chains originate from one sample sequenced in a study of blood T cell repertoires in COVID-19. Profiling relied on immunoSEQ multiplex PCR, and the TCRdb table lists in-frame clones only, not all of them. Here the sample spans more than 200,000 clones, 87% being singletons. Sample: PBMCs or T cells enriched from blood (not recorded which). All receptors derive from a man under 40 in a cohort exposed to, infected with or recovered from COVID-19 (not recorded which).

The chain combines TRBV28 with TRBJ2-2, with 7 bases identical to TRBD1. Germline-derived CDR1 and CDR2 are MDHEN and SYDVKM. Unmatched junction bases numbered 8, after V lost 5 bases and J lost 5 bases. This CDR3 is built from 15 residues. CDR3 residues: CASSPPTGRTGELFF. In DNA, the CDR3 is TGTGCCAGCAGTCCTCCGACAGGGCGGACCGGGGAGCTGTTTTTT.

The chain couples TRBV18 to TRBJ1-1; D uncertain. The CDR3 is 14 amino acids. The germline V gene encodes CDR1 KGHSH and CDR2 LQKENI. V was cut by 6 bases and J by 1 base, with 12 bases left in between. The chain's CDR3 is CASSPKARNTEAFF. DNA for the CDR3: TGTGCCAGCTCGCCTAAAGCGAGGAACACTGAAGCTTTCTTT.

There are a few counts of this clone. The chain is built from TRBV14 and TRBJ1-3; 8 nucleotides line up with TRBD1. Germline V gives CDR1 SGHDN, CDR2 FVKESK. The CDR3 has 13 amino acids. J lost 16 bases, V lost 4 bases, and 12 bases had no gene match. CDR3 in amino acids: CASSRSLQGAGYF. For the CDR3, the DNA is TGTGCCAGCAGCCGGTCACTCCAGGGGGCTGGCTATTTT.

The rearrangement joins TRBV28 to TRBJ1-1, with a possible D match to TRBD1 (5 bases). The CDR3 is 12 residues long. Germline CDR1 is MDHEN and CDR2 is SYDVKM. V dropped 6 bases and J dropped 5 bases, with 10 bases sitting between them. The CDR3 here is CASSIRVTEAFF. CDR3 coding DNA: TGTGCCAGCAGCATCAGGGTTACTGAAGCTTTCTTT.

The CDR3 is CASSLYSGRETQYF. DNA for the CDR3: TGTGCCAGCAGTTTATATTCAGGGAGGGAGACCCAGTACTTC. This rearrangement joins TRBV27 to TRBJ2-5; D might be TRBD2 (6 bases). CDR1 is MNHEY and CDR2 is SMNVEV in the germline V gene (reference sequence). The length of the CDR3 is 14 residues. Trimming cost V 1 base and J 5 bases, with 11 bases left between them.

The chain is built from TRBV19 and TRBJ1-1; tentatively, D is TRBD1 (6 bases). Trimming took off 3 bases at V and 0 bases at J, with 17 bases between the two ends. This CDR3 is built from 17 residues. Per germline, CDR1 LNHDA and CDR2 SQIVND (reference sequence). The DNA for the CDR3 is TGTGCCAGTAGTATGGGTATTCCGAACAGGGTGAACACTGAAGCTTTCTTT. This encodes CASSMGIPNRVNTEAFF. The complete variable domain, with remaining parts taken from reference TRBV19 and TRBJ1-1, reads DGGITQSPKYLFRKEGQNVTLSCEQNLNHDAMYWYRQDPGQGLRLIYYSQIVNDFQKGDIAEGYSVSREKKESFPLTVTSAQKNPTAFYLCASSMGIPNRVNTEAFFGQGTRLTVV.

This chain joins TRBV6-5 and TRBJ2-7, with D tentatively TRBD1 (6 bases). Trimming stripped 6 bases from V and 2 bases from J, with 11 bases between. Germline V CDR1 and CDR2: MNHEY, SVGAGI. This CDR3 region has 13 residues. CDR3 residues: CASRDRLTYEQYF. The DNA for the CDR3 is TGTGCCAGCAGGGACAGACTAACCTACGAGCAGTACTTC.

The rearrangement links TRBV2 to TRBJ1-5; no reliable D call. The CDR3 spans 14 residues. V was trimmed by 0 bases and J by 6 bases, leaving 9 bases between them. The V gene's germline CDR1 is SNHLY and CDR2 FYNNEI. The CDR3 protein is CASSEAGGFQPQHF. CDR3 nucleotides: TGTGCCAGCAGTGAAGCGGGAGGTTTTCAGCCCCAGCATTTT.